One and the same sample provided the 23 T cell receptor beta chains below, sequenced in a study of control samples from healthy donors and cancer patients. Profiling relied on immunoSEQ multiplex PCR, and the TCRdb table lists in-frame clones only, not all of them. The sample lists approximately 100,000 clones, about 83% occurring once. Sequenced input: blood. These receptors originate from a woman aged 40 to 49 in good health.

The CDR3 is CSVDAPGQGSEAFF. For the CDR3, the DNA is TGCAGCGTTGATGCCCCGGGACAGGGGTCTGAAGCTTTCTTT. The chain couples TRBV29-1 to TRBJ1-1; 10 bases fit TRBD1. The CDR3 contains 14 residues. Germline values: CDR1 SQVTM, CDR2 ANQGSEA. V was clipped by 3 bases and J by 6 bases; unmatched bases: 7.

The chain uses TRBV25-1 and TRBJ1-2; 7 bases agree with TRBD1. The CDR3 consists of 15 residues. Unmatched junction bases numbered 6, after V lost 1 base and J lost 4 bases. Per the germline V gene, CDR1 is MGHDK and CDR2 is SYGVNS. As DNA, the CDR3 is TGTGCCAGCAGTGAATCCCGGACAGGAGGCTATGGCTACACCTTC. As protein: CASSESRTGGYGYTF.

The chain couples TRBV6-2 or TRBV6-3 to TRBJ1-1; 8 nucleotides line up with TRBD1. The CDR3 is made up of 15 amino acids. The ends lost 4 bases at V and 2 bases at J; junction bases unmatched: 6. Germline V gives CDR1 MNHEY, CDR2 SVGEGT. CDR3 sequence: CASSSWTGRNTEAFF. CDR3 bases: TGTGCCAGCAGTTCTTGGACAGGGAGAAACACTGAAGCTTTCTTT.

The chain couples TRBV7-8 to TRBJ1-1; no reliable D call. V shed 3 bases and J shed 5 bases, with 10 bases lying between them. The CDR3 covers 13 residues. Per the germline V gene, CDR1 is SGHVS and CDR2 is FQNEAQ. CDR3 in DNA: TGTGCCAGCAGCTTTGCACGGGAGACTGAAGCTTTCTTT. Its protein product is CASSFARETEAFF.

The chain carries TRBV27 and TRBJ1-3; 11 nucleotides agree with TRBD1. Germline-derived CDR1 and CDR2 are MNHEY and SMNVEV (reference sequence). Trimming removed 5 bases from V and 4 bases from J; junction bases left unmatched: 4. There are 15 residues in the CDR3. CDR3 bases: TGTGCCAGCAGTCCGGACAGGGGGCTGGGAAACACCATATATTTT. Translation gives CASSPDRGLGNTIYF.

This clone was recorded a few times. This CDR3 reads CASSFTRGDSPLHF. The CDR3 coding sequence is TGTGCCAGCAGCTTCACTAGGGGCGATTCACCCCTCCACTTT. The chain is built from TRBV7-2 and TRBJ1-6; D possibly corresponds to TRBD1 (5 bases). The CDR3 sequence is 14 residues long. Per germline, CDR1 SGHTA and CDR2 FQGNSA. Trimming removed 3 bases from V and 8 bases from J, with 11 bases in between.

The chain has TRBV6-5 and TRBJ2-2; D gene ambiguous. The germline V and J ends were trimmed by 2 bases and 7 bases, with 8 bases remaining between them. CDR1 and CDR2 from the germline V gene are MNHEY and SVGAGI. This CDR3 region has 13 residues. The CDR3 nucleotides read TGTGCCAGCAGTTACATGGTACTCGGGGAGCTGTTTTTT. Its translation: CASSYMVLGELFF.

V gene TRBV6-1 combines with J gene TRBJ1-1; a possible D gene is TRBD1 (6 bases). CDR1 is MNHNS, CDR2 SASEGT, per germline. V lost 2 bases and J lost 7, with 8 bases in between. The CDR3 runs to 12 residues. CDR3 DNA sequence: TGTGCCAGCAGTGAAACAGGGTTTGAAGCTTTCTTT. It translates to CASSETGFEAFF.

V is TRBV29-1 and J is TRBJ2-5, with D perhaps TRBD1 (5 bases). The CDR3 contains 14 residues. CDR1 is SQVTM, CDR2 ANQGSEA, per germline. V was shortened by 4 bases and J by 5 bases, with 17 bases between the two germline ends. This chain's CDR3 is CSVGGPGMVETQYF. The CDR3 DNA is TGCAGCGTTGGGGGCCCAGGAATGGTTGAGACCCAGTACTTC.

The CDR3 sequence: CASARQGIETQYF. CDR3 nucleotide sequence: TGTGCCAGCGCCCGACAGGGTATAGAGACCCAGTACTTC. The chain employs TRBV3-1 (or the pseudogene TRBV3-2) and TRBJ2-5, with 7 nucleotides matching TRBD1. CDR3 length: 13 amino acids. Germline CDR1 LGHDT, CDR2 YNNKEL (reference sequence). J gave up 4 bases and V 8 bases, and 7 bases lay outside the gene matches.

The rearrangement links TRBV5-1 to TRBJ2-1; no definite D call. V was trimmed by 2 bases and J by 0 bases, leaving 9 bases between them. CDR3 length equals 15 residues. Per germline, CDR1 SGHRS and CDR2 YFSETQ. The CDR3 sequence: CASSFTESSYNEQFF. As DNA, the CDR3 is TGCGCCAGCAGCTTTACAGAGAGCTCCTACAATGAGCAGTTCTTC.

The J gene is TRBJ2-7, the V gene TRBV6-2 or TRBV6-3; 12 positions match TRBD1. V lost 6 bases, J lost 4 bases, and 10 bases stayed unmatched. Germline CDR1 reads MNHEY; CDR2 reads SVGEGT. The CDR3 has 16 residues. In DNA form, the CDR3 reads TGTGCCAGCAGCCCGGGACAGGGGGCGAATGGGTACGAGCAGTACTTC. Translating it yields CASSPGQGANGYEQYF.

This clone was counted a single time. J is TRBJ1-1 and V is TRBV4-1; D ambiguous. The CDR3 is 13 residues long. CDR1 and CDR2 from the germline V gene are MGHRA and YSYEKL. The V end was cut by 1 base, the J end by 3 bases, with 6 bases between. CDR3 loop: CASSQGRDTEAFF. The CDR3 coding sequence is TGCGCCAGCAGCCAAGGGCGGGACACTGAAGCTTTCTTT.

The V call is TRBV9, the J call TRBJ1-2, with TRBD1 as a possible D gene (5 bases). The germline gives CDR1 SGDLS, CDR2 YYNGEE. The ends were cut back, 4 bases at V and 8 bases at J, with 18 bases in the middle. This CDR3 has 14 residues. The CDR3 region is CASSPRHGAMGYTF. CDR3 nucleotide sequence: TGTGCCAGCAGCCCCCGCCACGGGGCCATGGGCTACACCTTC.

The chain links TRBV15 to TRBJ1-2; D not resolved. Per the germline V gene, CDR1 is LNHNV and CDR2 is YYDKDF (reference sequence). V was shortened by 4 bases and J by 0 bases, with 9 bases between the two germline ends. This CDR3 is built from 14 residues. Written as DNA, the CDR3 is TGTGCCACCAGCAAGGGTGGGACTAACTATGGCTACACCTTC. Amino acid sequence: CATSKGGTNYGYTF. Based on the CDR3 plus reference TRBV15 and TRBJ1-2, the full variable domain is DAMVIQNPRYQVTQFGKPVTLSCSQTLNHNVMYWYQQKSSQAPKLLFHYYDKDFNNEADTPDNFQSRRPNTSFCFLDIRSPGLGDTAMYLCATSKGGTNYGYTFGSGTRLTVV.

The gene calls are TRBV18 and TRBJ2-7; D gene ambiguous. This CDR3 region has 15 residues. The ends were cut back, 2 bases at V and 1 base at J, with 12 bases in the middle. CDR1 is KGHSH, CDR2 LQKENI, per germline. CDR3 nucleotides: TGTGCCAGCTCACCAGCAGCTACTATTTCCTACGAGCAGTACTTC. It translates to CASSPAATISYEQYF.

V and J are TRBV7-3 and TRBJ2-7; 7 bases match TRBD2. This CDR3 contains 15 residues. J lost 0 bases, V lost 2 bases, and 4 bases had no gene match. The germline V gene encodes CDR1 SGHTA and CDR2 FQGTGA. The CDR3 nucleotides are TGTGCCAGCAGCTTACTGGGCGGGAGCTCCTACGAGCAGTACTTC. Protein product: CASSLLGGSSYEQYF.

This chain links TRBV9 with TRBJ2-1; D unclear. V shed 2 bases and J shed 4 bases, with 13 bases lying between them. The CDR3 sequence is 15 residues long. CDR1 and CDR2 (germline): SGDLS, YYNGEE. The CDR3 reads CASSVRSLGYNEQFF. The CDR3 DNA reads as TGTGCCAGCAGCGTTCGTAGTTTAGGGTACAATGAGCAGTTCTTC.

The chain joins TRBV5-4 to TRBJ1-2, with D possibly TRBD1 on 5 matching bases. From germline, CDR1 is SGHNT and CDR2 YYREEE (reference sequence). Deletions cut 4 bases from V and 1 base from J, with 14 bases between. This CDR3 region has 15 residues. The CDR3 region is CASSRGLEGNYGYTF. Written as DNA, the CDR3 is TGTGCCAGCAGCCGGGGCCTAGAGGGTAACTATGGCTACACCTTC.

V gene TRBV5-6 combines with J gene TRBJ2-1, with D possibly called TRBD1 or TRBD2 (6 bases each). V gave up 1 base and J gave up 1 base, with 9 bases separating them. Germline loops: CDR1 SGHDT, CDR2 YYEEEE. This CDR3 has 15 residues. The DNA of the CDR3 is TGTGCCAGCAGCTTGAGGGGGGCATCCTACAATGAGCAGTTCTTC. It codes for CASSLRGASYNEQFF.

The CDR3 DNA is TGTGCCACCAGTGATCGGGGGTTCGATGAGCAGTTCTTC. It encodes CATSDRGFDEQFF. V is TRBV24-1 and J is TRBJ2-1, with D possibly being TRBD2 (6 bases). Germline lookup yields CDR1 KGHDR and CDR2 SFDVKD. This CDR3 comprises 13 residues. V was pared by 3 bases and J by 8 bases, with 10 bases between.

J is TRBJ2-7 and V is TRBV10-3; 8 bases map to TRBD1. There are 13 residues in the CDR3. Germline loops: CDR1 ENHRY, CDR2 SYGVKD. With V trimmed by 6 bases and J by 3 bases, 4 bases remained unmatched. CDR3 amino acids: CAISPGTGYEQYF. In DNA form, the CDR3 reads TGTGCCATCAGCCCCGGGACAGGCTACGAGCAGTACTTC.

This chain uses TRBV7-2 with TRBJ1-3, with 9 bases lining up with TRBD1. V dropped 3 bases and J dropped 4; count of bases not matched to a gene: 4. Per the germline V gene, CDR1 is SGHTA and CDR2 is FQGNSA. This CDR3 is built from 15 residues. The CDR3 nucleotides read TGTGCCAGCAGCTTTCGGACAGGGGCGGGAAACACCATATATTTT. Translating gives CASSFRTGAGNTIYF.